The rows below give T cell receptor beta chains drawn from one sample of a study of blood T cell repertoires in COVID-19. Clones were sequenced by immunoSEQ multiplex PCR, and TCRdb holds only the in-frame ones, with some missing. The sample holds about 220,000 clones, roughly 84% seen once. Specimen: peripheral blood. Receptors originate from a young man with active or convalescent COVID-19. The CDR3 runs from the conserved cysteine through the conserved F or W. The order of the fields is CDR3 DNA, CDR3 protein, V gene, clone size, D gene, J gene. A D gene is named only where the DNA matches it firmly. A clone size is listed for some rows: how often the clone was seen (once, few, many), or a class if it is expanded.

DNA: TGTGCCAGCAGCGGAACGGGATGCGGTCAGCCCCAGCATTTT; CDR3: CASSGTGCGQPQHF; V: TRBV21-1; size: -; D: -; J: TRBJ1-5
DNA: TGCGCCAGCAGCCAAGTTGAGCGGGACTACGAGCAGTACTTC; CDR3: CASSQVERDYEQYF; V: TRBV4-1; size: few; D: TRBD2; J: TRBJ2-7
DNA: TGTGCCAGCAGCCCAGGGGGCGGACAGGGACACTATGGCTACACCTTC; CDR3: CASSPGGGQGHYGYTF; V: TRBV13; size: -; D: TRBD1; J: TRBJ1-2
DNA: TGTGCCAGCGGTATTCAGGGCTCCTACGAGCAGTACTTC; CDR3: CASGIQGSYEQYF; V: TRBV6-5; size: -; D: -; J: TRBJ2-7
DNA: TGTGCCAGCAGCTTGGGTATAGGGAGAGGGTATGGCTACACCTTC; CDR3: CASSLGIGRGYGYTF; V: TRBV5-6; size: -; D: -; J: TRBJ1-2
DNA: TGTGCCAGCAGCCCCGCCGGGCCTAGCGGGACGTACGAGCAGTACTTC; CDR3: CASSPAGPSGTYEQYF; V: TRBV7-3; size: -; D: TRBD2; J: TRBJ2-7
DNA: TGTGCCAGCAGCTACGACAGGGTCATCGAGCAGTACTTC; CDR3: CASSYDRVIEQYF; V: TRBV5-4; size: -; D: TRBD1; J: TRBJ2-7
DNA: TGTGCCAGCGATCGGGGGGGCTCACCCCTCCACTTT; CDR3: CASDRGGSPLHF; V: TRBV6-5; size: few; D: -; J: TRBJ1-6
DNA: TGTGCCAGCAGGGACAGCGGGAGGGCCTTAAATGAGCAGTTCTTC; CDR3: CASRDSGRALNEQFF; V: TRBV6-5; size: -; D: TRBD2; J: TRBJ2-1
DNA: TGTGCCAGCAGCTTAGCACAGGGGTTCTACGAGCAGTACTTC; CDR3: CASSLAQGFYEQYF; V: TRBV7-2; size: -; D: TRBD1; J: TRBJ2-7
DNA: TGTGCCAGCAGCGCGGGGGGGGCGAGACTGCGCACAGATACGCAGTATTTT; CDR3: CASSAGGARLRTDTQYF; V: TRBV9; size: -; D: TRBD2; J: TRBJ2-3
DNA: TGTGCCTGGAGTGTAGGCGGAGGGTTGAACACCATATATTTT; CDR3: CAWSVGGGLNTIYF; V: TRBV30; size: few; D: -; J: TRBJ1-3
DNA: TGTGCCAGCAGACCCGACAGGGTTCAGGAGACCCAGTACTTC; CDR3: CASRPDRVQETQYF; V: TRBV28; size: once; D: TRBD1; J: TRBJ2-5
DNA: TGTGCCAGCAGCTTTAACCCGGGACAGGCCTCTGAAGCTTTCTTT; CDR3: CASSFNPGQASEAFF; V: TRBV5-6; size: once; D: TRBD1; J: TRBJ1-1
DNA: TGTGCCAGCAGTTACTCCGCGGGTCCCGGGGAGCTGTTTTTT; CDR3: CASSYSAGPGELFF; V: TRBV6-2/TRBV6-3; size: -; D: -; J: TRBJ2-2
DNA: TGTGCCAGTAGTCCCGGGGGGCGCAACTATGGCTACACCTTC; CDR3: CASSPGGRNYGYTF; V: TRBV19; size: -; D: -; J: TRBJ1-2
DNA: TGTGCCAGCCCTCCTCTGGGACAGGGACGGGAGACCCAGTACTTC; CDR3: CASPPLGQGRETQYF; V: TRBV21-1; size: -; D: -; J: TRBJ2-5